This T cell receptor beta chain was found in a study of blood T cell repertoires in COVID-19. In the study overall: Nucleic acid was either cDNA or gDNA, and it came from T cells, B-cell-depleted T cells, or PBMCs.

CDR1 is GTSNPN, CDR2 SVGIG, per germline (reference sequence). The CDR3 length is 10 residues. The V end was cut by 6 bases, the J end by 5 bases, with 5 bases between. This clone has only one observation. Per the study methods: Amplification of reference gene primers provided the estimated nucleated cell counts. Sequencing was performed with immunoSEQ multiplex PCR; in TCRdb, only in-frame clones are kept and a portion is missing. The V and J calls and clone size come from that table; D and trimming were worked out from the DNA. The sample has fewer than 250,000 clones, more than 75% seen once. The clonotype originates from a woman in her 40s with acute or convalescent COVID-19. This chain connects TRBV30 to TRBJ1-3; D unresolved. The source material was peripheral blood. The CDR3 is CACQRNTIYF. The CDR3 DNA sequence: TGTGCCTGTCAAAGAAACACCATATATTTT. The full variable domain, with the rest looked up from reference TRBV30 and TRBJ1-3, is SQTIHQWPATLVQPVGSPLSLECTVEGTSNPNLYWYRQAAGRGLQLLFYSVGIGQISSEVPQNLSASRPQDRQFILSSKKLLLSDSGFYLCACQRNTIYFGEGSWLTVV.